The 31 T cell receptor beta chains reported below all come from one sample, sequenced in a study of cytomegalovirus exposure and HLA in healthy donors. Generated by immunoSEQ multiplex PCR, the TCRdb table keeps only in-frame clones and is missing some. Of around 160,000 clones in the sample, approximately 84% were seen once. Specimen: PBMCs. The receptors shown here come from a man aged 30 to 45 in good health and CMV-seropositive.

This chain connects TRBV5-4 to TRBJ1-2, with 8 bases aligning to TRBD1. With V trimmed by 6 bases and J by 4 bases, 8 bases remained unmatched. Germline-derived CDR1 and CDR2 are SGHNT and YYREEE (reference sequence). This CDR3 comprises 14 residues. CDR3 DNA: TGTGCCAGCACCACGGGACAGGAGGCCTATGGCTACACCTTC. It specifies CASTTGQEAYGYTF.

V and J are TRBV6-6 and TRBJ1-3; D is perhaps TRBD1 (5 bases). V was trimmed by 10 bases and J by 0 bases, leaving 16 bases between them. Per the germline V gene, CDR1 is MNHNY and CDR2 is SVGAGI (reference sequence). The CDR3 runs to 15 residues. The CDR3 spells CATGGTGGSGNTIYF. CDR3 in DNA: TGTGCCACTGGCGGGACGGGGGGCTCTGGAAACACCATATATTTT.

This clone came up once. The chain is built from TRBV9 and TRBJ2-7; 8 bases are a match to TRBD2. The CDR3 is 14 residues long. Germline-derived CDR1 and CDR2 are SGDLS and YYNGEE. V lost 6 bases and J lost 6; bases outside the gene matches: 11. The CDR3 DNA reads TGTGCCAGCACCCCCCTCTTGGCGGGGGGCGAGCAGTACTTC. This sequence encodes CASTPLLAGGEQYF.

The CDR3 is CASSGTSGRASDTDTQYF. The CDR3 DNA sequence: TGCGCCAGCAGCGGTACTAGCGGGAGGGCCTCGGACACAGATACGCAGTATTTT. The chain couples TRBV10-1 to TRBJ2-3; 13 bases are shared with TRBD2. Germline CDR1 is WNHNN and CDR2 is SYGVQD (reference sequence). This CDR3 has 18 residues. The junction had 11 bases not matched to a gene; V was cut back by 6 bases and J by 2 bases.

This clone was picked up one time. This chain uses TRBV25-1 with TRBJ2-5; 11 nucleotides agree with TRBD2. V lost 6 bases and J lost 1; bases outside the gene matches: 10. CDR1 is MGHDK and CDR2 is SYGVNS in the germline V gene. The CDR3 length is 17 residues. The CDR3 coding sequence is TGTGCCAGCAGATCTAGCGGGAGGACCTCACCCCAAGAGACCCAGTACTTC. As protein: CASRSSGRTSPQETQYF.

This clone was found a few times. The CDR3 spells CAWRTLGSSYNSPLHF. The CDR3, as DNA: TGTGCCTGGAGGACTCTAGGATCCTCCTATAATTCACCCCTCCACTTT. This chain joins TRBV30 and TRBJ1-6; D is unresolved. The CDR3 length is 16 residues. Germline V CDR1 and CDR2: GTSNPN, SVGIG (reference sequence). V lost 3 bases and J lost 0, with 12 bases in between.

The V call is TRBV27, the J call TRBJ2-7; a weak D match, TRBD1 (6 bases). There are 16 residues in the CDR3. V was pared by 4 bases and J by 5 bases, with 21 bases between. Germline loops: CDR1 MNHEY, CDR2 SMNVEV (reference sequence). CDR3 loop: CASSSESGHHPNEQYF. The CDR3 nucleotides are TGTGCCAGCAGTTCAGAATCGGGACACCACCCGAACGAGCAGTACTTC.

V usage is TRBV6-6 and J usage is TRBJ2-3; 8 positions match TRBD2. Trimming at V came to 7 bases and at J to 2 bases, leaving 11 bases not matched to a gene. Germline CDR1 MNHNY, CDR2 SVGAGI (reference sequence). The CDR3 is 16 amino acids. The CDR3 region is CASTVAGRPPTDTQYF. In nucleotides, the CDR3 is TGTGCCAGCACCGTAGCGGGAAGGCCCCCCACAGATACGCAGTATTTT.

J is TRBJ2-7 and V is TRBV11-1, with 10 bases matching TRBD1. The CDR3 sequence is 13 residues long. V gave up 4 bases and J gave up 13 bases; unmatched junction bases: 10. Germline CDR1 reads SGHAT; CDR2 reads FQDESV (reference sequence). CDR3 region: CASSSAGQGEKYF. The CDR3 nucleotides read TGTGCCAGCAGCTCCGCCGGACAGGGGGAAAAATACTTC.

V and J are TRBV2 and TRBJ2-7; no definite D call. There are 13 residues in the CDR3. Trimming shortened V by 3 bases and J by 0 bases, and 6 bases separated the two germline ends. Germline loops: CDR1 SNHLY, CDR2 FYNNEI. The CDR3 DNA reads as TGTGCCAGCAGTGAGGTCGGCTCCTACGAGCAGTACTTC. Residues: CASSEVGSYEQYF.

The chain is built from TRBV19 and TRBJ2-1; D might be TRBD2 (5 bases). Germline V gives CDR1 LNHDA, CDR2 SQIVND (reference sequence). The CDR3 is 14 residues long. V lost 5 bases and J lost 8, with 16 bases in between. The CDR3 spells CASSLFGGGHEQFF. The CDR3 nucleotides read TGTGCCAGTAGTCTCTTTGGAGGAGGCCATGAGCAGTTCTTC.

This clone has only a few counts. The chain uses TRBV10-3 and TRBJ1-5, with D hard to call. Deletions cut 3 bases from V and 5 bases from J, with 11 bases between. CDR3 size: 14 residues. The germline V gene has CDR1 ENHRY and CDR2 SYGVKD. In nucleotides, the CDR3 is TGTGCCATCAGTGACGGCGGGCGTGATCAGCCCCAGCATTTT. Translated: CAISDGGRDQPQHF.

The J gene is TRBJ1-2, the V gene TRBV18, with a weak D call TRBD1 (6 bases). The length of the CDR3 is 14 residues. The germline V and J ends were trimmed by 2 bases and 6 bases, with 13 bases remaining between them. The germline V gene has CDR1 KGHSH and CDR2 LQKENI. CDR3 nucleotides: TGTGCCAGCTCACCAAACGGCAGGGACAATGGCTACACCTTC. It yields the protein CASSPNGRDNGYTF.

V usage is TRBV5-8 and J usage is TRBJ2-7; 10 bases match TRBD1. The length of the CDR3 is 13 residues. Trimming at V came to 4 bases and at J to 7 bases, leaving 5 bases not matched to a gene. CDR1 is SGHTS, CDR2 YDEGEE, per germline. In nucleotides, the CDR3 is TGTGCCAGCAGCAAACGGGACAGGGGAGAGCAGTACTTC. Its protein product is CASSKRDRGEQYF.

The genes are TRBV7-2 and TRBJ2-2, with 7 bases matching TRBD2. This CDR3 comprises 18 residues. The V gene end was trimmed by 4 bases and the J gene end by 0 bases; junction bases not matched to a gene: 11. Germline V gene lookup returns CDR1 SGHTA and CDR2 FQGNSA. The CDR3 here is CASSSYSLAESNTGELFF. The CDR3 DNA reads as TGTGCCAGCAGCTCCTACTCGCTAGCGGAATCGAACACCGGGGAGCTGTTTTTT. The whole variable domain, filled in from reference TRBV7-2 and TRBJ2-2, reads GAGVSQSPSNKVTEKGKDVELRCDPISGHTALYWYRQSLGQGLEFLIYFQGNSAPDKSGLPSDRFSAERTGGSVSTLTIQRTQQEDSAVYLCASSSYSLAESNTGELFFGEGSRLTVL.

The chain joins TRBV19 to TRBJ1-5; D is ambiguous. V lost 5 bases and J lost 2, with 13 bases in between. CDR1 and CDR2 from the germline V gene are LNHDA and SQIVND (reference sequence). The CDR3 contains 15 residues. The CDR3 nucleotides read TGTGCCAGTAGTCCCGGTAATTTTGGCAATCAGCCCCAGCATTTT. It codes for CASSPGNFGNQPQHF.

The genes are TRBV5-1 and TRBJ2-6, with TRBD1 matching over 8 bases. CDR3 length equals 15 residues. J lost 2 bases, V lost 5 bases, and 3 bases had no gene match. The germline V gene has CDR1 SGHRS and CDR2 YFSETQ. CDR3 in DNA: TGCGCCAGCAGTCAGGGGGCACCTGGGGCCAACGTCCTGACTTTC. It specifies CASSQGAPGANVLTF. Drawing the rest from reference TRBV5-1 and TRBJ2-6, the complete variable domain is KAGVTQTPRYLIKTRGQQVTLSCSPISGHRSVSWYQQTPGQGLQFLFEYFSETQRNKGNFPGRFSGRQFSNSRSEMNVSTLELGDSALYLCASSQGAPGANVLTFGAGSRLTVL.

The genes are TRBV14 and TRBJ2-3; TRBD2 agrees at 7 bases. This CDR3 is 14 amino acids long. Germline trimming cut 8 bases from V and 2 bases from J; bases unmatched to any gene: 7. Germline V gene sequence: CDR1 SGHDN, CDR2 FVKESK. CDR3 sequence reads: CASAKTSPTDTQYF. The CDR3, as DNA: TGTGCCAGCGCCAAGACTAGCCCCACAGATACGCAGTATTTT.

Only one count was recorded for this clone. The genes are TRBV5-5 and TRBJ1-2; D is unclear. This CDR3 has 13 amino acids. V was clipped by 0 bases and J by 7 bases, with 10 bases between them. Germline CDR1 reads SGHKS; CDR2 reads YYEKEE (reference sequence). In nucleotides, the CDR3 is TGTGCCAGCAGCTTGGACAGCCCCGGTGGCTACACCTTC. The encoded protein is CASSLDSPGGYTF. The complete variable domain, with remaining parts taken from reference TRBV5-5 and TRBJ1-2, reads DAGVTQSPTHLIKTRGQQVTLRCSPISGHKSVSWYQQVLGQGPQFIFQYYEKEERGRGNFPDRFSARQFPNYSSELNVNALLLGDSALYLCASSLDSPGGYTFGSGTRLTVV.

The rearrangement uses TRBV15 and TRBJ1-2, with D unresolved. CDR1 LNHNV and CDR2 YYDKDF come from the germline V gene (reference sequence). The CDR3 loop spans 14 amino acids. V lost 1 base to trimming and J lost 1 base, with 7 bases between them. The CDR3 loop reads CATSRGGFNYGYTF. In nucleotides, the CDR3 is TGTGCCACCAGCAGAGGAGGATTTAACTATGGCTACACCTTC.

This sequence joins TRBV4-1 and TRBJ2-4; D not resolved. The CDR3 length is 16 residues. Germline CDR1 is MGHRA and CDR2 is YSYEKL. The V gene lost 1 base and the J gene lost 4 bases, with 14 bases spanning the gap. CDR3 amino acids: CASSQVYLILKNIQYF. The CDR3 coding sequence is TGCGCCAGCAGCCAAGTTTATTTGATACTTAAAAACATTCAGTACTTC.

V usage is TRBV7-9 and J usage is TRBJ1-2, with TRBD1 identical over 9 bases. The germline V gene has CDR1 SEHNR and CDR2 FQNEAQ (reference sequence). Trimming cost V 3 bases and J 7 bases; bases outside gene matches: 9. The CDR3 is made up of 15 amino acids. The CDR3 DNA sequence: TGTGCCAGCAGCTTCCTCTACAGGGGGCGTTCTGGCTACACCTTC. As protein: CASSFLYRGRSGYTF.

This chain uses TRBV5-6 with TRBJ2-7; D uncertain. Trimming pared 4 bases from V and 4 bases from J, leaving 6 bases between. CDR1 is SGHDT and CDR2 is YYEEEE in the germline V gene. The CDR3 has 11 amino acids. The CDR3 DNA is TGTGCCAGCAGCCATCAGTACGAGCAGTACTTC. This gives the protein CASSHQYEQYF.

The J gene is TRBJ2-7, the V gene TRBV28; TRBD1 aligns across 8 bases. Germline V gene sequence: CDR1 MDHEN, CDR2 SYDVKM. J gave up 3 bases and V 4 bases, and 8 bases lay outside the gene matches. The CDR3 length is 15 residues. CDR3 sequence: CASSSIGTGDYEQYF. Written as DNA, the CDR3 is TGTGCCAGCAGTTCTATCGGGACAGGAGACTACGAGCAGTACTTC.

This chain uses TRBV25-1 with TRBJ2-2; D ambiguous. Germline values: CDR1 MGHDK, CDR2 SYGVNS. Trimming shortened V by 6 bases and J by 3 bases, and 5 bases separated the two germline ends. The CDR3 is 12 residues long. The CDR3 protein is CASSRYTGELFF. The CDR3 bases are TGTGCCAGCAGCAGATACACCGGGGAGCTGTTTTTT.

The chain joins TRBV9 to TRBJ2-3; TRBD2 matches 8 bases. V shed 1 base and J 7 bases; nucleotides not matched to a gene: 8. CDR3 length equals 15 residues. The germline CDR1 and CDR2 sequences are SGDLS and YYNGEE. This CDR3 is CASSVRGSGSNTQYF. CDR3 DNA sequence: TGTGCCAGCAGCGTAAGGGGCAGCGGGAGTAATACGCAGTATTTT.

This chain connects TRBV28 to TRBJ1-4; D possibly corresponds to TRBD1 (5 bases). V lost 2 bases to trimming and J lost 3 bases, with 10 bases between them. The CDR3 is 15 amino acids. The V gene's germline CDR1 is MDHEN and CDR2 SYDVKM. CDR3 in DNA: TGTGCCAGCAGTTTAGGGGCAGGGCCTAATGAAAAACTGTTTTTT. It yields the protein CASSLGAGPNEKLFF.

The rearrangement links TRBV6-5 to TRBJ2-7, with D tentatively TRBD2 (6 bases). The germline gives CDR1 MNHEY, CDR2 SVGAGI. The CDR3 is 14 amino acids. V lost 6 bases, J lost 3 bases, and 15 bases lay in between. The chain's CDR3 is CASSPRGDGYEQYF. As DNA, the CDR3 is TGTGCCAGCAGCCCCCGCGGGGACGGCTACGAGCAGTACTTC.

The V gene is TRBV28, the J gene TRBJ1-5; 9 bases agree with TRBD1. Germline values: CDR1 MDHEN, CDR2 SYDVKM. CDR3 length equals 17 residues. The V and J ends lost 3 bases and 4 bases, in that order; junction bases with no gene match: 10. CDR3 nucleotide sequence: TGTGCCAGCAGTTTCCCACGGGGACAGGGAGTAAATCAGCCCCAGCATTTT. Translating gives CASSFPRGQGVNQPQHF.

The chain has TRBV4-1 and TRBJ2-5; a weak D match, TRBD2 (6 bases). The CDR3 is made up of 15 amino acids. Germline V CDR1 and CDR2: MGHRA, YSYEKL. Trimming removed 1 base from V and 3 bases from J, with 12 bases in between. The CDR3 protein is CASSQVVGGKETQYF. CDR3 coding DNA: TGCGCCAGCAGCCAAGTCGTGGGGGGAAAAGAGACCCAGTACTTC.

This clone was picked up a small number of times. The rearrangement uses TRBV7-3 and TRBJ1-4, with 7 positions matching TRBD1. CDR3 size: 16 residues. The V segment lost 4 bases and the J segment 3 bases; nucleotides outside the gene matches: 8. Germline V CDR1 and CDR2: SGHTA, FQGTGA. The CDR3 coding sequence is TGTGCCAGCAGCTCCGGTTGGGGGACAGCTAATGAAAAACTGTTTTTT. Its translation is CASSSGWGTANEKLFF.